The 13 T cell receptor beta chains listed next were all sequenced from one sample in a study of cytomegalovirus exposure and HLA in healthy donors. PCR was performed using 60 Vbeta and 13 Jbeta primers. The assay was immunoSEQ multiplex PCR, and TCRdb's table has in-frame clones only and misses some. The table has tens of thousands of clones, approximately 63% seen once. The sequenced material came from PBMCs. These receptors were obtained from a woman aged 55 to 70 in good health and CMV-seropositive.

This clone has a handful of counts. CDR3 bases: TGTGCCAGCAGCTCATGGACAGCGAGCTCCTATAATTCACCCCTCCACTTT. Amino acid sequence: CASSSWTASSYNSPLHF. The rearrangement joins TRBV7-9 to TRBJ1-6; possible D gene TRBD1, 6 bases. This CDR3 is 17 amino acids long. The germline V gene has CDR1 SEHNR and CDR2 FQNEAQ (reference sequence). V gave up 4 bases and J gave up 0 bases, with 13 bases separating them.

This sequence joins TRBV27 and TRBJ1-2; TRBD1 matches at 8 bases. The V gene's germline CDR1 is MNHEY and CDR2 SMNVEV (reference sequence). With V trimmed by 3 bases and J by 5 bases, 5 bases remained unmatched. This CDR3 region has 14 residues. CDR3 nucleotide sequence: TGTGCCAGCAGTTTCGGCCGGGACAGGTATGGCTACACCTTC. This translates into CASSFGRDRYGYTF.

The chain couples TRBV5-1 to TRBJ2-7; D not resolved. Germline-derived CDR1 and CDR2 are SGHRS and YFSETQ. V lost 1 base, J lost 2 bases, and 13 bases lay in between. The CDR3 is 15 residues long. The CDR3 sequence is CASSLIDTATYEQYF. CDR3 DNA: TGCGCCAGCAGCTTGATCGACACTGCTACCTACGAGCAGTACTTC.

The chain carries TRBV7-9 and TRBJ2-7, with a possible D match to TRBD1 (6 bases). The CDR3 sequence is 13 residues long. V dropped 5 bases and J dropped 0 bases, with 8 bases sitting between them. The germline CDR1 and CDR2 sequences are SEHNR and FQNEAQ (reference sequence). The CDR3 loop reads CASSRDTSYEQYF. The DNA for the CDR3 is TGTGCCAGCAGCAGGGACACCTCCTACGAGCAGTACTTC.

V and J are TRBV18 and TRBJ1-2; D remains unclear. Trimming cost V 0 bases and J 6 bases, with 14 bases left between them. The CDR3 is 15 residues long. CDR1 and CDR2 from the germline V gene are KGHSH and LQKENI. The CDR3 reads CASSPPEGGLDGYTF. DNA for the CDR3: TGTGCCAGCTCACCACCGGAGGGAGGTCTTGATGGCTACACCTTC. The full variable domain, completed using reference TRBV18 and TRBJ1-2, is NAGVMQNPRHLVRRRGQEARLRCSPMKGHSHVYWYRQLPEEGLKFMVYLQKENIIDESGMPKERFSAEFPKEGPSILRIQQVVRGDSAAYFCASSPPEGGLDGYTFGSGTRLTVV.

V and J are TRBV4-2 and TRBJ2-7; a weak D match, TRBD2 (6 bases). This CDR3 contains 14 residues. Trimming shortened V by 1 base and J by 6 bases, and 13 bases separated the two germline ends. CDR1 and CDR2 (germline): LGHNA, YNFKEQ. This chain's CDR3 is CASSQGDFPSEQYF. The CDR3, as DNA: TGTGCCAGCAGCCAAGGGGACTTCCCATCCGAGCAGTACTTC.

The rearrangement links TRBV10-3 to TRBJ1-1; the D is unclear. The CDR3 totals 14 residues. Trimming took 3 bases from V and 4 from J, leaving 12 bases between them. Per germline, CDR1 ENHRY and CDR2 SYGVKD. Written as DNA, the CDR3 is TGTGCCATCAGTGACTACAGCGGCGGCACTGAAGCTTTCTTT. Its protein is CAISDYSGGTEAFF.

This clone was seen more than once but under ten times. The chain carries TRBV7-2 and TRBJ2-3, with 8 bases fitting TRBD2. The CDR3 loop spans 18 amino acids. The germline gives CDR1 SGHTA, CDR2 FQGNSA. V dropped 3 bases and J dropped 2; count of bases not matched to a gene: 13. The CDR3 nucleotides read TGTGCCAGCAGCTTTGGCTGGGAACGGGGGGGCCTCACAGATACGCAGTATTTT. Encoded protein: CASSFGWERGGLTDTQYF.

CDR3 in amino acids: CASSLAGETQYF. Written as DNA, the CDR3 is TGTGCCAGCAGTTTAGCCGGAGAGACCCAGTACTTC. This chain links TRBV28 with TRBJ2-5, with D hard to call. Deletions cut 2 bases from V and 4 bases from J, with 5 bases between. Germline values: CDR1 MDHEN, CDR2 SYDVKM. The CDR3 loop spans 12 amino acids.

To note about this clone: Just one base apart from a much larger clone, this may be a read error. The J gene is TRBJ1-1, the V gene TRBV5-1; TRBD1 matches at 7 bases. The CDR3 is 12 amino acids. Losses at the gene ends were 2 bases for V and 5 bases for J; bases not matched to a gene: 0. In germline, CDR1 is SGHRS, CDR2 YFSETQ. The CDR3 spells CASSLQGTEAFF. The DNA of the CDR3 is TGCGCCAGCAGCTTACAGGGGACTGAAGCTTTCTTT.

This clone has just a few counts. V usage is TRBV27 and J usage is TRBJ2-5, with unresolved D. TRBJ2-7 explains the end of the DNA better; the J call may be wrong. CDR1 is MNHEY and CDR2 is SMNVEV in the germline V gene (reference sequence). This CDR3 comprises 14 residues. The chain's CDR3 is CASSFYQVPYEQYF. Here the CDR3 DNA reads TGTGCCAGCAGTTTTTATCAGGTTCCGTACGAGCAGTACTTC.

This chain links TRBV7-9 with TRBJ1-1, with 7 positions matching TRBD1. The CDR3 extends over 15 amino acids. V was pared by 1 base and J by 0 bases, with 2 bases of the junction left unmatched. Germline CDR1 reads SEHNR; CDR2 reads FQNEAQ (reference sequence). CDR3 coding DNA: TGTGCCAGCAGCTTAGAACAGGGGATGAACACTGAAGCTTTCTTT. Protein sequence: CASSLEQGMNTEAFF.

This clone has just a few counts. The rearrangement links TRBV7-2 to TRBJ1-2, with TRBD1 matching 7 bases. Germline trimming cut 7 bases from V and 8 bases from J; bases unmatched to any gene: 7. CDR1 and CDR2 (germline): SGHTA, FQGNSA. The CDR3 has 12 residues. CDR3 coding DNA: TGTGCCAGCACCTTCCAGGGGGAAGGCTACACCTTC. It specifies CASTFQGEGYTF.